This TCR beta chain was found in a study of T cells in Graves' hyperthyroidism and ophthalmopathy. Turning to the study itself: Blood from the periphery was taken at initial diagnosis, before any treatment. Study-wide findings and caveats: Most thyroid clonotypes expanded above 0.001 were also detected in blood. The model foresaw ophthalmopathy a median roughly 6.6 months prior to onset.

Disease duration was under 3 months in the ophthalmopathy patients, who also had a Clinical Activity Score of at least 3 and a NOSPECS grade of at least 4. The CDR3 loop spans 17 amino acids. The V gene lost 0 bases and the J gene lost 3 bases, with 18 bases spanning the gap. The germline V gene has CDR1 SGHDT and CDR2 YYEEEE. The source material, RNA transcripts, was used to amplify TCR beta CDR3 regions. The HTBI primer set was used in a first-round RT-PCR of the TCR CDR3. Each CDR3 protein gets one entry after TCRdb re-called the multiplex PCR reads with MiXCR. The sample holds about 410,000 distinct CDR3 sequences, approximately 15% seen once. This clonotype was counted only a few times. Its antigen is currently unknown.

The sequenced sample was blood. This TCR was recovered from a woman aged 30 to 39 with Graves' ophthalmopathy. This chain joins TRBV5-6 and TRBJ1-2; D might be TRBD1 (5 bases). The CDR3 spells CASSLAPFKGFDYGYTF. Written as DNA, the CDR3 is TGTGCCAGCAGCTTGGCCCCGTTTAAGGGGTTCGACTATGGCTACACCTTC.